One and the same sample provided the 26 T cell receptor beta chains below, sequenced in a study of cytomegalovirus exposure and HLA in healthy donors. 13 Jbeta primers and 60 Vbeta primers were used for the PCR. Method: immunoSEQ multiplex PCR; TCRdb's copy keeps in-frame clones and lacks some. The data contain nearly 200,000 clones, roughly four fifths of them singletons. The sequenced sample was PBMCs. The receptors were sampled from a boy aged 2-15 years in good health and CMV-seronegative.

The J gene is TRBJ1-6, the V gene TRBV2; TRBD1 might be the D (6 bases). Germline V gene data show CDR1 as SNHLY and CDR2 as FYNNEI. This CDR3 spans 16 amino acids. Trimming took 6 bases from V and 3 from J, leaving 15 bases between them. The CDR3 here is CASSRQDRIYNSPLHF. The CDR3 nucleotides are TGTGCCAGCAGCCGCCAGGACAGAATCTATAATTCACCCCTCCACTTT.

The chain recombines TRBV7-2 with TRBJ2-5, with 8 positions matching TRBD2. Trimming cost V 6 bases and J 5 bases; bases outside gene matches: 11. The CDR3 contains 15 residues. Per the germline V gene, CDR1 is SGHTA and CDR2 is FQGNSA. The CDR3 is CASRVTGGARETQYF. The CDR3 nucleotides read TGTGCCAGCAGAGTTACCGGGGGGGCCAGGGAGACCCAGTACTTC.

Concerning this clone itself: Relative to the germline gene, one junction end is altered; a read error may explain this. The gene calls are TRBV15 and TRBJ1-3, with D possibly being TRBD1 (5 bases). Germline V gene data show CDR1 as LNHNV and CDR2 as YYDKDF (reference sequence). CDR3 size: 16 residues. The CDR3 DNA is TGTGCCACCGGCAGAGCGGTACAGGACTCTGGAAACACCATATATTTT. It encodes CATGRAVQDSGNTIYF. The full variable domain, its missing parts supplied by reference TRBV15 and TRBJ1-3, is DAMVIQNPRYQVTQFGKPVTLSCSQTLNHNVMYWYQQKSSQAPKLLFHYYDKDFNNEADTPDNFQSRRPNTSFCFLDIRSPGLGDTAMYLCATGRAVQDSGNTIYFGEGSWLTVV.

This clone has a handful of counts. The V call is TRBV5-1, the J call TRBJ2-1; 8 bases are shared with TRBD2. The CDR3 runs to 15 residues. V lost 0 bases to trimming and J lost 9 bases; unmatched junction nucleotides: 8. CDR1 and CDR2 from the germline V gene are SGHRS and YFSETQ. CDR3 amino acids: CASSLGGGGPGEQFF. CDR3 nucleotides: TGCGCCAGCAGCTTGGGGGGCGGGGGGCCAGGTGAGCAGTTCTTC.

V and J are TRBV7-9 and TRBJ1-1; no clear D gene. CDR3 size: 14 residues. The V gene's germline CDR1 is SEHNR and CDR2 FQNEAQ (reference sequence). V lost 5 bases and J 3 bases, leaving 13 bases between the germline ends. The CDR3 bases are TGTGCCAGCAGCCCCGGGTGGCGGGACACTGAAGCTTTCTTT. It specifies CASSPGWRDTEAFF. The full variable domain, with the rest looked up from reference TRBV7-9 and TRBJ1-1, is DTGVSQNPRHKITKRGQNVTFRCDPISEHNRLYWYRQTLGQGPEFLTYFQNEAQLEKSRLLSDRFSAERPKGSFSTLEIQRTEQGDSAMYLCASSPGWRDTEAFFGQGTRLTVV.

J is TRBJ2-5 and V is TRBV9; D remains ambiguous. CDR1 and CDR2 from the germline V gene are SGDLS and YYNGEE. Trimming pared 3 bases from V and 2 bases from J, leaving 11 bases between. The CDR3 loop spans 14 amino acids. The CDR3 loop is CASSATQRQETQYF. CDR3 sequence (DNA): TGTGCCAGCAGCGCAACACAGAGACAAGAGACCCAGTACTTC. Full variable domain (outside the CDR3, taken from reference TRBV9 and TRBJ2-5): DSGVTQTPKHLITATGQRVTLRCSPRSGDLSVYWYQQSLDQGLQFLIQYYNGEERAKGNILERFSAQQFPDLHSELNLSSLELGDSALYFCASSATQRQETQYFGPGTRLLVL.

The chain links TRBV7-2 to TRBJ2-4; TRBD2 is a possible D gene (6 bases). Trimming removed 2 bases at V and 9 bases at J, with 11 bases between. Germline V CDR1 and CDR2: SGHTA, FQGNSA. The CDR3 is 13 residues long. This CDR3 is CASSLSSGGIQYF. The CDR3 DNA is TGTGCCAGCAGCTTATCTTCCGGGGGCATTCAGTACTTC.

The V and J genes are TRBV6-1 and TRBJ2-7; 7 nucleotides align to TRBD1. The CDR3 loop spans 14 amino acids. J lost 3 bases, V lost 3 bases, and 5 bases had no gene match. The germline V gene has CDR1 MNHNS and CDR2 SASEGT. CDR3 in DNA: TGTGCCAGCAGTGACACGGGACAGATCTACGAGCAGTACTTC. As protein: CASSDTGQIYEQYF.

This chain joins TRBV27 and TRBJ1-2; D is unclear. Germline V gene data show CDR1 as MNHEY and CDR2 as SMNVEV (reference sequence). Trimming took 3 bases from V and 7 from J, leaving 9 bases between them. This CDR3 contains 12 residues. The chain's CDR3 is CASSFVGGGYTF. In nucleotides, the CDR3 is TGTGCCAGCAGTTTCGTCGGAGGTGGCTACACCTTC.

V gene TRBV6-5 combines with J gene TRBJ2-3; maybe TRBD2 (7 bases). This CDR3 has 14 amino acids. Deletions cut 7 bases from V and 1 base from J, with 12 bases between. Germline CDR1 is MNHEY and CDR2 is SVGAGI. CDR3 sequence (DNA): TGTGCCAGCAAAGGGGGGGCCGGCACAGATACGCAGTATTTT. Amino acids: CASKGGAGTDTQYF.

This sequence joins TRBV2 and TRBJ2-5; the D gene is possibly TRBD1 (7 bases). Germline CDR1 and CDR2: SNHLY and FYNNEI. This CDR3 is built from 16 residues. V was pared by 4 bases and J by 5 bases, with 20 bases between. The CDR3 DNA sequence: TGTGCCAGCAGTGCAGGGGGAGGTCCACGGGGGGAGACCCAGTACTTC. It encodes CASSAGGGPRGETQYF. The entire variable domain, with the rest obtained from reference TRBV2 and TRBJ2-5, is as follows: EPEVTQTPSHQVTQMGQEVILRCVPISNHLYFYWYRQILGQKVEFLVSFYNNEISEKSEIFDDQFSVERPDGSNFTLKIRSTKLEDSAMYFCASSAGGGPRGETQYFGPGTRLLVL.

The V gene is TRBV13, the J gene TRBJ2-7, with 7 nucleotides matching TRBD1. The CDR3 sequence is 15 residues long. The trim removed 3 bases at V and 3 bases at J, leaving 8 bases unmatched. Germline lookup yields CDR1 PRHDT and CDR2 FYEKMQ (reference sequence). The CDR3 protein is CASSFRTGPRYEQYF. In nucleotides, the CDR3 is TGTGCCAGCAGCTTCCGGACAGGCCCGCGCTACGAGCAGTACTTC. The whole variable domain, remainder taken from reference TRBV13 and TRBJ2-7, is AAGVIQSPRHLIKEKRETATLKCYPIPRHDTVYWYQQGPGQDPQFLISFYEKMQSDKGSIPDRFSAQQFSDYHSELNMSSLELGDSALYFCASSFRTGPRYEQYFGPGTRLTVT.

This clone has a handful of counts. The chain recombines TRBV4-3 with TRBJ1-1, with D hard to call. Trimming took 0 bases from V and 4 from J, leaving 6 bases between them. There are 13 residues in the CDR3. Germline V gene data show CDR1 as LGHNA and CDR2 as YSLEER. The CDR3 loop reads CASSQDPITEAFF. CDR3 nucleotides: TGCGCCAGCAGCCAAGATCCTATCACTGAAGCTTTCTTT.

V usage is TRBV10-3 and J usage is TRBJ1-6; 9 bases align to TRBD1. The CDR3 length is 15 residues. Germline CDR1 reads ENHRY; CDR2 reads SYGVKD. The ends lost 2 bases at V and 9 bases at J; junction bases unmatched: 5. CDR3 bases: TGTGCCATCAGTGAGGGGGACAGGGTTAGTTCACCCCTCCACTTT. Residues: CAISEGDRVSSPLHF.

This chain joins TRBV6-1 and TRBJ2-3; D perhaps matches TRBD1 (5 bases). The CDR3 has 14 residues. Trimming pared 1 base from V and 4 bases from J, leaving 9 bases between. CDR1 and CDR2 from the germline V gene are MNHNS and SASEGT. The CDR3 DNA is TGTGCCAGCAGTGAAGGACAGAATCCAGATACGCAGTATTTT. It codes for CASSEGQNPDTQYF.

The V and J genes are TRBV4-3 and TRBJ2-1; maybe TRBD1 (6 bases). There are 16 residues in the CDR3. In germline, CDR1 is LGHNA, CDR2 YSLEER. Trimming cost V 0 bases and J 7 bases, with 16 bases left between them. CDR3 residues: CASSQEGQGSTNEQFF. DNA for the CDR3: TGCGCCAGCAGCCAAGAAGGCCAGGGGTCGACAAATGAGCAGTTCTTC.

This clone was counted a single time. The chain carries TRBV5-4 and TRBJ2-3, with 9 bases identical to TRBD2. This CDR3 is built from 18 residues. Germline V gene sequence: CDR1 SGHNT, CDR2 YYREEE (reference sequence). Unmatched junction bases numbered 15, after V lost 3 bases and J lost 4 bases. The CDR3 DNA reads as TGTGCCAGCAGCTCGATAGGCGGGGGGGCCGTTAGCCCAGATACGCAGTATTTT. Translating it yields CASSSIGGGAVSPDTQYF.

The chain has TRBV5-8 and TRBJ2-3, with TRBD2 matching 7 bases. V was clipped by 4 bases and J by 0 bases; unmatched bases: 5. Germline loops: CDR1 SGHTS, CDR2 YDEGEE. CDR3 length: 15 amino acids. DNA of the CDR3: TGTGCCAGCAGCCGCGGGGGACCAAGCACAGATACGCAGTATTTT. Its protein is CASSRGGPSTDTQYF.

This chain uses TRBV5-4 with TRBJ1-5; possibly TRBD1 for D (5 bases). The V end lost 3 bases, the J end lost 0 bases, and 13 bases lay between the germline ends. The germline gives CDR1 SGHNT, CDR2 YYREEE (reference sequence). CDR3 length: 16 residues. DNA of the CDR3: TGTGCCAGCAGCTATCAAGGGGTCCCTAGCAATCAGCCCCAGCATTTT. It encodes CASSYQGVPSNQPQHF. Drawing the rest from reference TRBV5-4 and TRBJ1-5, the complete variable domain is ETGVTQSPTHLIKTRGQQVTLRCSSQSGHNTVSWYQQALGQGPQFIFQYYREEENGRGNFPPRFSGLQFPNYSSELNVNALELDDSALYLCASSYQGVPSNQPQHFGDGTRLSIL.

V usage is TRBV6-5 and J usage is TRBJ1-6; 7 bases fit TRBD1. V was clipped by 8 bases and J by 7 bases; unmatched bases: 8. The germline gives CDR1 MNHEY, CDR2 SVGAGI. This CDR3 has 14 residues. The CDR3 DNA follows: TGTGCCAGCGGACGACAGGGATTAAATTCACCCCTCCACTTT. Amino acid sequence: CASGRQGLNSPLHF.

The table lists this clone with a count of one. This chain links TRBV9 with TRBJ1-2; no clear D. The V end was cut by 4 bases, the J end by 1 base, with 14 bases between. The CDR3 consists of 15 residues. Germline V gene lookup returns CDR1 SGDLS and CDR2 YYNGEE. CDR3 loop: CASSKDRDFNYGYTF. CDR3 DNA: TGTGCCAGCAGCAAAGACCGAGACTTTAACTATGGCTACACCTTC.

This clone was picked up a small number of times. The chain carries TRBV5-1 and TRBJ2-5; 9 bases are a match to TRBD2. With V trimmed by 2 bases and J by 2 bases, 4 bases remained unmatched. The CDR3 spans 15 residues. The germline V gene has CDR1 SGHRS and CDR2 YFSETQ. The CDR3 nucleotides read TGCGCCAGCAGCTTACGGGCGGGGGGGCAAGAGACCCAGTACTTC. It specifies CASSLRAGGQETQYF.

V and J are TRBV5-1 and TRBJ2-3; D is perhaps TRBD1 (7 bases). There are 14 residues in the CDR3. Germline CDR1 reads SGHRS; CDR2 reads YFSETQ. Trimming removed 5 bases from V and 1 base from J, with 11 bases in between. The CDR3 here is CASRRDRRTDTQYF. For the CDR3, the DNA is TGCGCCAGCAGGCGGGACAGACGCACAGATACGCAGTATTTT.

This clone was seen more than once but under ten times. CDR3 in DNA: TGTGCCAGCAGCCCAGGGACTAACTCCTACGAGCAGTACTTC. Its protein product is CASSPGTNSYEQYF. V gene TRBV7-2 combines with J gene TRBJ2-7; 7 bases fit TRBD2. Germline-derived CDR1 and CDR2 are SGHTA and FQGNSA. This CDR3 contains 14 residues. After removal of 5 bases from V and 0 bases from J, the junction contained 4 bases not matched to a gene.

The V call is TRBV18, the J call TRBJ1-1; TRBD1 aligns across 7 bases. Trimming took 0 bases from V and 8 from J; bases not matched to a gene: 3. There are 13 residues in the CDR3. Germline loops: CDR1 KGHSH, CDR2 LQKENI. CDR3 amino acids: CASSPPQDREAFF. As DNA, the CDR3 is TGTGCCAGCTCACCACCCCAGGACAGGGAAGCTTTCTTT.

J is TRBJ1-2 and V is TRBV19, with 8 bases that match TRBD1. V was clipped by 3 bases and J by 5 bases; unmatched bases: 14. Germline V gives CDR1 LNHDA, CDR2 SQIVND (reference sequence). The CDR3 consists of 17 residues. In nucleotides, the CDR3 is TGTGCCAGTAGTATCCCCTCTCACAGGGGGGCGCCTTATGGCTACACCTTC. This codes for CASSIPSHRGAPYGYTF. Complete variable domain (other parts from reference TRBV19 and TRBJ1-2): DGGITQSPKYLFRKEGQNVTLSCEQNLNHDAMYWYRQDPGQGLRLIYYSQIVNDFQKGDIAEGYSVSREKKESFPLTVTSAQKNPTAFYLCASSIPSHRGAPYGYTFGSGTRLTVV.